The text below deals with one T cell receptor (beta chain). Other DNA sequences in the sample encode the same CDR3. The source of the sample is a study of blood T cell repertoires in COVID-19. Original handling: The assay estimated nucleated cells by amplifying reference gene primers. Sequencing used immunoSEQ multiplex PCR; TCRdb keeps in-frame clones, though not all of them. V, J and clone size were drawn from that table, and D and trimming were deduced from the DNA. The sample has roughly 100,000 clones; approximately 84% are singletons. The CDR3 is 16 residues long. Germline lookup yields CDR1 KGHSH and CDR2 LQKENI. J gave up 3 bases and V 0 bases, and 2 bases lay outside the gene matches.

This TCR came from a human donor in a cohort sampled during active COVID-19. Sequenced material: peripheral blood. This chain joins TRBV18 and TRBJ2-3; 11 bases align to TRBD2. The CDR3, as DNA: TGTGCCAGCTCACCACCTCTAGCGGGGGGAACAGATACGCAGTATTTT. This sequence encodes CASSPPLAGGTDTQYF.